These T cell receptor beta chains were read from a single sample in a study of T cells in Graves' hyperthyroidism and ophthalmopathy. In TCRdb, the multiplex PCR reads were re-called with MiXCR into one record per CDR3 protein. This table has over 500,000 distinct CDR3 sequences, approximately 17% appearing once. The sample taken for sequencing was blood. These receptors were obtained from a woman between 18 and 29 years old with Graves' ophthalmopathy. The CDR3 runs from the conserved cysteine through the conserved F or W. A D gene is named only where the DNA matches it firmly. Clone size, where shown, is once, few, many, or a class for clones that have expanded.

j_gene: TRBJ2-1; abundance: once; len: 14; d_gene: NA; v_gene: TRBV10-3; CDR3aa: CAIATDGAYNEQFF; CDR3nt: TGTGCCATCGCGACCGATGGCGCCTACAATGAGCAGTTCTTC
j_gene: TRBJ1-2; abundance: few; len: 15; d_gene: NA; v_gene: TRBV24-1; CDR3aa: CATSAASDRNYGYTF; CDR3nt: TGTGCCACCAGTGCCGCTTCTGACAGAAACTATGGCTACACCTTC
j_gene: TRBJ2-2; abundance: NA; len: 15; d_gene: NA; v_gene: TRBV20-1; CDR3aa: CSAREGGAFTGELFF; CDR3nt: TGCAGTGCTAGAGAGGGGGGAGCATTCACCGGGGAGCTGTTTTTT
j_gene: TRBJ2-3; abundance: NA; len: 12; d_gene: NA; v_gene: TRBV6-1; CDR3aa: CASSFVADTQYF; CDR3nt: TGTGCCAGCAGTTTTGTTGCAGATACGCAGTATTTT
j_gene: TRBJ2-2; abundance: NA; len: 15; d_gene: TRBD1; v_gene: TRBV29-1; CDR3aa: CSVVPDRVSTGELFF; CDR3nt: TGCAGCGTTGTCCCGGACAGGGTATCCACCGGGGAGCTGTTTTTT
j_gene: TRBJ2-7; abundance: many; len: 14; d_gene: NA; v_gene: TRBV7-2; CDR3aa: CASSGHGQGYEQYF; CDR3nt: TGTGCCAGCAGCGGACACGGGCAGGGGTACGAGCAGTACTTC
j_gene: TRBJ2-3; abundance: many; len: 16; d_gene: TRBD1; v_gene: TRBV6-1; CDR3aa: CASSFPGQGTTDTQYF; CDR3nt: TGTGCCAGCAGTTTCCCGGGACAGGGAACCACAGATACGCAGTATTTT
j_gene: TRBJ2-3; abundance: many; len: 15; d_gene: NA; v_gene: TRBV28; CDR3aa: CASRLGQMHADTQYF; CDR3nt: TGTGCCAGCAGGCTAGGACAGATGCACGCAGATACGCAGTATTTT
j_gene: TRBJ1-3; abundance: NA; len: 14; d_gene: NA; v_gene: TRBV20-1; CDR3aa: CSASSDSSGNTIYF; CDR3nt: TGCAGTGCTAGCTCCGACAGCTCTGGAAACACCATATATTTT
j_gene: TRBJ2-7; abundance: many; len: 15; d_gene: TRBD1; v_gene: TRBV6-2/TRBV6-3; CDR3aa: CASSGQQGTSYEQYF; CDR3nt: TGTGCCAGCAGTGGCCAACAGGGGACCTCCTACGAGCAGTACTTC
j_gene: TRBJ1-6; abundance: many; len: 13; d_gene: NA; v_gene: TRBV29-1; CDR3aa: CSVRDTHIEPLHF; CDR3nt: TGCAGCGTTAGGGACACCCATATAGAACCCCTCCACTTT
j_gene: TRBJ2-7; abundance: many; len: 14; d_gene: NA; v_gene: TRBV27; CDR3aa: CASSFGAVSYEQYF; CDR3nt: TGTGCCAGCAGTTTCGGGGCAGTTTCCTACGAGCAGTACTTC
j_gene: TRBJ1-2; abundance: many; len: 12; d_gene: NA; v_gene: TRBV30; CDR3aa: CAWSTNREGYTF; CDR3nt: TGTGCCTGGAGTACAAACAGGGAGGGCTACACCTTC
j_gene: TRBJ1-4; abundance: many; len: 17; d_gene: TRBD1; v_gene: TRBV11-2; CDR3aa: CASSLHLDRATNEKLFF; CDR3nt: TGTGCCAGCAGCCTCCATCTTGACAGGGCAACTAATGAAAAACTGTTTTTT
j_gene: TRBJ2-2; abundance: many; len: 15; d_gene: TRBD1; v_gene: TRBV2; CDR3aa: CASSDGTVATGELFF; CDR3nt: TGTGCCAGCAGTGATGGGACAGTGGCGACCGGGGAGCTGTTTTTT
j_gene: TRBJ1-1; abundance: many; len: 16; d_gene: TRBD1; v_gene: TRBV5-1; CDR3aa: CASSLGQGAVGTEAFF; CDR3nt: TGCGCCAGCAGCTTGGGACAGGGGGCTGTGGGCACTGAAGCTTTCTTT
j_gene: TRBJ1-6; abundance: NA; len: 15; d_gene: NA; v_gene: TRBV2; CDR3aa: CASSPSSSYNSPLHF; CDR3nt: TGTGCCAGCAGTCCATCCTCCTCCTATAATTCACCCCTCCACTTT
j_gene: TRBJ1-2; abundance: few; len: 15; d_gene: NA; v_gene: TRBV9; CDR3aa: CASSSGGSRGYGYTF; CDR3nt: TGTGCCAGCAGCTCAGGAGGCAGCCGGGGCTATGGCTACACCTTC
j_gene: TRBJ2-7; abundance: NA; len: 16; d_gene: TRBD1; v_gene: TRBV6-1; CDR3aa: CASSDAGQASSYEQYF; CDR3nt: TGTGCCAGCAGTGATGCGGGACAGGCCAGCTCCTACGAGCAGTACTTC
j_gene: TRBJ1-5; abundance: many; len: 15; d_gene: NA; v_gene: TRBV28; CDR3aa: CASSLGREGNQPQHF; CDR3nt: TGTGCCAGCAGTTTGGGCAGGGAGGGCAATCAGCCCCAGCATTTT
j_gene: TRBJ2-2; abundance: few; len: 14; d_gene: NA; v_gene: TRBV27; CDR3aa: CASSLSGPPGELFF; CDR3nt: TGTGCCAGCAGTTTATCCGGTCCCCCCGGGGAGCTGTTTTTT
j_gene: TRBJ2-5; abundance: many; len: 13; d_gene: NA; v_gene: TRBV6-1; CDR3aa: CASRWDNGETQYF; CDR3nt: TGTGCCAGCAGATGGGACAATGGGGAGACCCAGTACTTC
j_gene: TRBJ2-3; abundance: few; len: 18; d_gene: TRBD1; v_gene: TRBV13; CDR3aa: CASSLSGTGGRGPDTQYF; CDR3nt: TGTGCCAGCAGCTTGAGCGGGACAGGGGGAAGGGGCCCAGATACGCAGTATTTT
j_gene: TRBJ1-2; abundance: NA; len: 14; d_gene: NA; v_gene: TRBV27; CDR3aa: CASSFRRGGYGYTF; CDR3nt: TGTGCCAGCAGTTTTCGCCGGGGGGGCTATGGCTACACCTTC
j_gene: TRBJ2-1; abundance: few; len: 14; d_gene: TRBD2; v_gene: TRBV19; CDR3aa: CASSIVASGNEQFF; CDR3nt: TGTGCCAGTAGTATAGTGGCTAGCGGGAATGAGCAGTTCTTC
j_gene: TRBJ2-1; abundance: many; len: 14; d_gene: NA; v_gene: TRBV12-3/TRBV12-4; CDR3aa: CASSWFGDYNEQFF; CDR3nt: TGTGCCAGCAGTTGGTTCGGCGACTACAATGAGCAGTTCTTC
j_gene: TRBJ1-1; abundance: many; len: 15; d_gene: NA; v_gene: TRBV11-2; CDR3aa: CASTEESAVNTEAFF; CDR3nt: TGTGCCAGCACTGAGGAGTCCGCCGTGAACACTGAAGCTTTCTTT
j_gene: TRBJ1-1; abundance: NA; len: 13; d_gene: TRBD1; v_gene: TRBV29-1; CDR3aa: CSVQTGPNTEAFF; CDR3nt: TGCAGCGTTCAGACAGGGCCGAACACTGAAGCTTTCTTT
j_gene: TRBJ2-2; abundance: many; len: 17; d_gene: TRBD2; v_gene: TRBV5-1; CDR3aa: CASSRTRGLADTGELFF; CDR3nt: TGCGCCAGCAGCCGTACGCGGGGACTAGCGGACACCGGGGAGCTGTTTTTT
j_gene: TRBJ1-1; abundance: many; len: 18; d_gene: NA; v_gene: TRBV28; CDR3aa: CASSLVGPGGRGNTEAFF; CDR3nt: TGTGCCAGCAGTTTAGTGGGCCCGGGGGGAAGAGGGAACACTGAAGCTTTCTTT
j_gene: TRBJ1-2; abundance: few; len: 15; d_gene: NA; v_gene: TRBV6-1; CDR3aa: CASSETLGDVYGYTF; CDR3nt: TGTGCCAGCAGTGAGACTTTGGGGGACGTCTATGGCTACACCTTC
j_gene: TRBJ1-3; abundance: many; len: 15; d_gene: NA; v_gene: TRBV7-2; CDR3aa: CASSADRTSGNTIYF; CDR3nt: TGTGCCAGCAGTGCCGACAGGACCTCTGGAAACACCATATATTTT
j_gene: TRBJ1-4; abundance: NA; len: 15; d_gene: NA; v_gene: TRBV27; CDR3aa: CASSFSGHPNEKLFF; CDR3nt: TGTGCCAGCAGTTTCTCCGGACACCCTAATGAAAAACTGTTTTTT
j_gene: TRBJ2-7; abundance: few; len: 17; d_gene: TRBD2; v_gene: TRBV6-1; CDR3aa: CASRSPGTSGASYEQYF; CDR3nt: TGTGCCAGCAGAAGCCCCGGGACTAGCGGGGCCTCCTACGAGCAGTACTTC
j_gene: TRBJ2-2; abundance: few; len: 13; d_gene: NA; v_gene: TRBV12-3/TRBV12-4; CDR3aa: CASTLKYTGELFF; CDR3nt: TGTGCCAGCACCTTGAAATACACCGGGGAGCTGTTTTTT
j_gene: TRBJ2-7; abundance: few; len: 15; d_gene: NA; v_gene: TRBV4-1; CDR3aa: CASSQERGLTYEQYF; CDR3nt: TGCGCCAGCAGCCAAGAGCGGGGGCTTACCTACGAGCAGTACTTC
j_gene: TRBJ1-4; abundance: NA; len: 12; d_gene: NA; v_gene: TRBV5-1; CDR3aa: CASSITSEKLFF; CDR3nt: TGCGCCAGCAGCATCACCTCGGAAAAACTGTTTTTT
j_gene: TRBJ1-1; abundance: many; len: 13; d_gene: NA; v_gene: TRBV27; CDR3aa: CASSLEQATPAFF; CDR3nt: TGTGCCAGCAGTTTAGAGCAGGCTACCCCTGCTTTCTTT
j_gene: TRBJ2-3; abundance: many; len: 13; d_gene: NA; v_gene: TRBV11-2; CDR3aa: CASSSLDKDTQYF; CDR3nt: TGTGCCAGCAGCTCCCTAGATAAAGATACGCAGTATTTT
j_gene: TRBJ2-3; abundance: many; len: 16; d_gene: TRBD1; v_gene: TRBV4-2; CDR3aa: CASSQVDRERTDTQYF; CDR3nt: TGTGCCAGCAGCCAAGTAGACAGGGAAAGGACAGATACGCAGTATTTT
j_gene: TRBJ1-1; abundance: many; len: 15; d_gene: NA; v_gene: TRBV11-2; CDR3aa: CASKLRGTGNTEAFF; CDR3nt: TGTGCCAGCAAGCTTAGGGGCACAGGGAACACTGAAGCTTTCTTT
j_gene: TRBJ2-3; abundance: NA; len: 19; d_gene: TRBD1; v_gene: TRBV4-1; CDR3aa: CASSQDGTEILCLPDTQYF; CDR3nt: TGCGCCAGCAGCCAAGACGGGACAGAAATCCTCTGCCTCCCAGATACGCAGTATTTT
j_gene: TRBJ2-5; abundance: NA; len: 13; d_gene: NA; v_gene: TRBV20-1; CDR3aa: CSARRSGSETQYF; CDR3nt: TGCAGTGCCCGAAGGTCGGGGTCGGAGACCCAGTACTTC
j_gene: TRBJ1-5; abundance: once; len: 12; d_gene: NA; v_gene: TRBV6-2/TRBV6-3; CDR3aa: CASSSPVEPQHF; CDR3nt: TGTGCCAGCAGTTCTCCCGTGGAGCCCCAGCATTTT
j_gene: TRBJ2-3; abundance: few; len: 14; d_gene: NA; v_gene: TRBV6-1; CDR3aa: CASSDGQITDTQYF; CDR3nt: TGTGCCAGCAGTGACGGGCAAATCACAGATACGCAGTATTTT
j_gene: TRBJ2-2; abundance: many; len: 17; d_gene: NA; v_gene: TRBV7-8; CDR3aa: CASSLGPRVSSTGELFF; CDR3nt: TGTGCCAGCAGCTTAGGTCCCCGGGTATCAAGCACCGGGGAGCTGTTTTTT
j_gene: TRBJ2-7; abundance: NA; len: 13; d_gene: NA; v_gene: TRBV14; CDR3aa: CASSQINLNEQYF; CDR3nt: TGTGCCAGCAGCCAAATTAACCTCAACGAGCAGTACTTC